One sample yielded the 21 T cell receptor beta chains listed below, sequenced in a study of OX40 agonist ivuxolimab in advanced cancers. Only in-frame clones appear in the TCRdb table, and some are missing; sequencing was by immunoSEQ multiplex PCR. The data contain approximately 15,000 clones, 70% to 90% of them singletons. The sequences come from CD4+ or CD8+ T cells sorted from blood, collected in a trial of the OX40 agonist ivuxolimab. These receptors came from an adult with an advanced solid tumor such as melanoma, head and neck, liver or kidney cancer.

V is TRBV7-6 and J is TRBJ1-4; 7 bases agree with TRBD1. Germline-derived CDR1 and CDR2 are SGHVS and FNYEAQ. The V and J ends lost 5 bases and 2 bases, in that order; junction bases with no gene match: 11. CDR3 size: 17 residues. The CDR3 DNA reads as TGTGCCAGCAGCACCGAAACTCGACAGGGCACTAATGAAAAACTGTTTTTT. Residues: CASSTETRQGTNEKLFF.

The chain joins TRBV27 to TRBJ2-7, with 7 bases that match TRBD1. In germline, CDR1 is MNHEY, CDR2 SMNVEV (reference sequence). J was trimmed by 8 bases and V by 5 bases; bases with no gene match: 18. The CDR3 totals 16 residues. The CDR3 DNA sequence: TGTGCCAGCAGTGTCCTTTATAGCCTCGACAGGGTTCAGCAGTACTTC. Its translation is CASSVLYSLDRVQQYF.

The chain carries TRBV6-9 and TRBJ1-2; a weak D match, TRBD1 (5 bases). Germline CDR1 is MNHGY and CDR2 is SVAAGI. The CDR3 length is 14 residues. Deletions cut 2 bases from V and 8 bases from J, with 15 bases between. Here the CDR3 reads CASSYTQGVRGYTF. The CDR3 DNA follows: TGTGCCAGCAGTTATACGCAGGGTGTTCGGGGCTACACCTTC.

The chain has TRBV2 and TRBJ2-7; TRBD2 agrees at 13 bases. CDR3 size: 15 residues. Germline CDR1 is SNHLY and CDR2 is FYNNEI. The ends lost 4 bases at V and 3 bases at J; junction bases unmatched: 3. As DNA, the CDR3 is TGTGCCAGCAGTGGGGGGACTAGCGGGATCTACGAGCAGTACTTC. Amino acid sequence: CASSGGTSGIYEQYF.

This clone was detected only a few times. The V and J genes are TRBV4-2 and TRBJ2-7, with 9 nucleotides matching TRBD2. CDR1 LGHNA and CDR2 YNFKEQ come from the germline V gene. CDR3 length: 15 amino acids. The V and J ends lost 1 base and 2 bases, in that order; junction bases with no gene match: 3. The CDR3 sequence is CASSQGASGTYEQYF. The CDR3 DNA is TGTGCCAGCAGCCAAGGGGCTAGCGGGACCTACGAGCAGTACTTC.

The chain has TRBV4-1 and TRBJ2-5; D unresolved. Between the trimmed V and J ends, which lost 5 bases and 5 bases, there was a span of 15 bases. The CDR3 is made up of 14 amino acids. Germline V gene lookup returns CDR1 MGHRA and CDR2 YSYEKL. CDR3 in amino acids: CASSGRVAGETQYF. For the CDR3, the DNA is TGCGCCAGCAGCGGAAGGGTAGCCGGGGAGACCCAGTACTTC.

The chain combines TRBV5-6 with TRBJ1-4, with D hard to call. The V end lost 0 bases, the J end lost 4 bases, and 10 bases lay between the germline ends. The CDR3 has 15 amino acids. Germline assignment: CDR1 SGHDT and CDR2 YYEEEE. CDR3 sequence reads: CASSLDLGNNEKLFF. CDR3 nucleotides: TGTGCCAGCAGCTTGGACCTGGGGAATAATGAAAAACTGTTTTTT. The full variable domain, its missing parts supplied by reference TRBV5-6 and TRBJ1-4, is DAGVTQSPTHLIKTRGQQVTLRCSPKSGHDTVSWYQQALGQGPQFIFQYYEEEERQRGNFPDRFSGHQFPNYSSELNVNALLLGDSALYLCASSLDLGNNEKLFFGSGTQLSVL.

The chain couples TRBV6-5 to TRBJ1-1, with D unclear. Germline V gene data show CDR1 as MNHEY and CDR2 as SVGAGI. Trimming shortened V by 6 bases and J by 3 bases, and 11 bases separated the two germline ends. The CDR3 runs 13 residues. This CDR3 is CASRLRGYTEAFF. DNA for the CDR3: TGTGCCAGCAGACTCCGAGGGTACACTGAAGCTTTCTTT.

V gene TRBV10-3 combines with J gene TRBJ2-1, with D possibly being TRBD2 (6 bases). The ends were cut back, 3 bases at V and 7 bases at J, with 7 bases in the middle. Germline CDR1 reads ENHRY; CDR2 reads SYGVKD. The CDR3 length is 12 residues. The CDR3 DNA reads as TGTGCCATCAGTGATGGGGGGAATGAGCAGTTCTTC. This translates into CAISDGGNEQFF.

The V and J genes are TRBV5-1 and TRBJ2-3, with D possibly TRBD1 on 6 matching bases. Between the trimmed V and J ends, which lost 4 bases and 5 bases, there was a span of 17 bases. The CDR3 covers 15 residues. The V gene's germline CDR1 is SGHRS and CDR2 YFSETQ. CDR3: CASSEDSPVVDTQYF. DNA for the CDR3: TGCGCCAGCAGCGAGGACAGCCCCGTGGTAGATACGCAGTATTTT.

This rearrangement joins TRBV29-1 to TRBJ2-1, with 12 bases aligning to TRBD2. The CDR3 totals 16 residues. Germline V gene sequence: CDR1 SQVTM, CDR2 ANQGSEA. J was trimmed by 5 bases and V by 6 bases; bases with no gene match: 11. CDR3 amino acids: CSVGLLLAGGNNEQFF. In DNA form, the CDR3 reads TGCAGCGTCGGCCTACTTCTAGCGGGGGGGAACAATGAGCAGTTCTTC.

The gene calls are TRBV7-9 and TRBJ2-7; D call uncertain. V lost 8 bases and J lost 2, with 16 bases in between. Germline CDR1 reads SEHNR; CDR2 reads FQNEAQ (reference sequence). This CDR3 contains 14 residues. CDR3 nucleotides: TGTGCCAGCTCAGGCCCGGGTTCTCCCTACGAGCAGTACTTC. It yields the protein CASSGPGSPYEQYF.

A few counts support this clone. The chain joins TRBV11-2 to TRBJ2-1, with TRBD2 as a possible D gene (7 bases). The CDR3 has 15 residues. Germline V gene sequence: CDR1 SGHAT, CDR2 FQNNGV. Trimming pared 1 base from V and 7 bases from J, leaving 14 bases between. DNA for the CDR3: TGTGCCAGCAGCTTAGGGGGGGGCGAATTGAATGAGCAGTTCTTC. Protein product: CASSLGGGELNEQFF.

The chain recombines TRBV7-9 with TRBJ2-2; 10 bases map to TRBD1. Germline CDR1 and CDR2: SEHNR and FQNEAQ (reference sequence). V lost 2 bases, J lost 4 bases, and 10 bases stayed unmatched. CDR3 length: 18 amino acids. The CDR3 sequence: CASSLPGGTGVTTGELFF. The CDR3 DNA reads TGTGCCAGCAGCTTACCCGGGGGGACAGGGGTCACCACCGGGGAGCTGTTTTTT. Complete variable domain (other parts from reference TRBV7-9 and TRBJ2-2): DTGVSQNPRHKITKRGQNVTFRCDPISEHNRLYWYRQTLGQGPEFLTYFQNEAQLEKSRLLSDRFSAERPKGSFSTLEIQRTEQGDSAMYLCASSLPGGTGVTTGELFFGEGSRLTVL.

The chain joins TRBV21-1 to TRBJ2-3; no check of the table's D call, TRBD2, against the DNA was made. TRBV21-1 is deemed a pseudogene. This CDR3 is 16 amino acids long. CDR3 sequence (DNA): TGTGCCAGCAGCAAAGCTAGCGGGAGCTGCACAGATACGCAGTATTTT. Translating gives CASSKASGSCTDTQYF.

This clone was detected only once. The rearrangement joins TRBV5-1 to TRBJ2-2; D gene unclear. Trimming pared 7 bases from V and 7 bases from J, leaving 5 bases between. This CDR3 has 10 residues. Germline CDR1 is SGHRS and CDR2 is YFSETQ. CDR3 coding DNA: TGCGCCAGCGGAGTCGGGGAGCTGTTTTTT. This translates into CASGVGELFF.

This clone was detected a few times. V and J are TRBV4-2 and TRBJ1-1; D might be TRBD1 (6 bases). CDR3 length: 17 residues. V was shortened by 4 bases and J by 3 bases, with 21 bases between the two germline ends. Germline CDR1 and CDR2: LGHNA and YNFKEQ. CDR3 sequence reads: CASSPRGRGYGDTEAFF. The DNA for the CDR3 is TGTGCCAGCAGCCCCCGGGGGAGGGGGTATGGAGACACTGAAGCTTTCTTT.

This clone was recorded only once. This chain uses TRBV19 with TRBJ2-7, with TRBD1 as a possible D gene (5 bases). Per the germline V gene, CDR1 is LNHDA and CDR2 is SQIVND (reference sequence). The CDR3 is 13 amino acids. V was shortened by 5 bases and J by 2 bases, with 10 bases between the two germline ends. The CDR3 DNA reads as TGTGCCAGTAGTTGGACACCTACCTACGAGCAGTACTTC. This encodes CASSWTPTYEQYF.

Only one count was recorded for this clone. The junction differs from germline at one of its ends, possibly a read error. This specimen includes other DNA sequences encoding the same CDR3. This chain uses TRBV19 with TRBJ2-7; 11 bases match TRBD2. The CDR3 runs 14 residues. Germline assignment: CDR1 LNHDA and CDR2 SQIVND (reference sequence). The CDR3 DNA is TGTGCCAGTAGTACGACTAGCGGGACAGACGAGCAGTATTTC. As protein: CASSTTSGTDEQYF.

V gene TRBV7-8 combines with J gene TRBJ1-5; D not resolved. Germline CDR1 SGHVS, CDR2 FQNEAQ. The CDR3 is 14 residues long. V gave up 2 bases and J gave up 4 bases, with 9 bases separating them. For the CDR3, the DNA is TGTGCCAGCAGCTTATGGTCGAGAAATCAGCCCCAGCATTTT. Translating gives CASSLWSRNQPQHF.

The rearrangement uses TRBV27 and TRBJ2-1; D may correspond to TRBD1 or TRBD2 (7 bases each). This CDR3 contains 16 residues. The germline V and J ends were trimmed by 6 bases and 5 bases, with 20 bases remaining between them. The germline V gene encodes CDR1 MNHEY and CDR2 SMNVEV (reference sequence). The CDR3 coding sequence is TGTGCCAGCAGCCTAAGGGGGCAGCGGGGAAACAATGAGCAGTTCTTC. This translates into CASSLRGQRGNNEQFF.